The 8 T cell receptor beta chains below come from one sample, sequenced in a study of response to subunit inactivated influenza vaccine. TCRdb re-derived calls from the RT-PCR reads in MiXCR, one entry per CDR3 protein. This table holds 500,000 to 750,000 distinct CDR3 sequences, approximately 15% found once. The sample here was PBMCs from blood, taken approximately 12 days after vaccination. These receptors all stem from a man aged 45-65 years who received an inactivated influenza vaccine.

This clonotype was detected ten times or more. This chain links TRBV7-9 with TRBJ1-1; TRBD1 is a possible D gene (5 bases). CDR1 is SEHNR, CDR2 FQNEAQ, per germline (reference sequence). Trimming took 4 bases from V and 4 from J, leaving 10 bases between them. The CDR3 contains 13 residues. Here the CDR3 DNA reads TGTGCCAGCAGCTCGCAGGGAGGCACTGAAGCTTTCTTT. Amino acid sequence: CASSSQGGTEAFF.

V usage is TRBV12-3 or TRBV12-4 and J usage is TRBJ2-3, with 7 bases lining up with TRBD1. J was trimmed by 2 bases and V by 3 bases; bases with no gene match: 5. This CDR3 spans 15 amino acids. CDR3 sequence (DNA): TGTGCCAGCAGTTTTACGGGACAGTACACAGATACGCAGTATTTT. Translated, it gives CASSFTGQYTDTQYF.

CDR3 loop: CASSLDVSGGRKTGELFF. CDR3 in DNA: TGCGCCAGCAGCTTGGATGTCTCAGGGGGGAGAAAAACCGGGGAGCTGTTTTTT. The chain uses TRBV5-1 and TRBJ2-2; TRBD1 might be the D (7 bases). The CDR3 extends over 18 amino acids. Germline V gene sequence: CDR1 SGHRS, CDR2 YFSETQ. V was shortened by 0 bases and J by 5 bases, with 20 bases between the two germline ends.

In its sample, this clonotype was seen a few times. V gene TRBV24-1 combines with J gene TRBJ2-3, with a possible D match to TRBD2 (6 bases). The length of the CDR3 is 14 residues. Trimming stripped 2 bases from V and 2 bases from J, with 7 bases between. Germline-derived CDR1 and CDR2 are KGHDR and SFDVKD. The CDR3 loop reads CATSDWRDTDTQYF. CDR3 coding DNA: TGTGCCACCAGTGATTGGCGGGACACAGATACGCAGTATTTT.

This clonotype has a count of ten or more. The CDR3 DNA is TGTGCCAGTTCAGTGGCAGGGTCAGGAAACACCATATATTTT. This codes for CASSVAGSGNTIYF. The chain combines TRBV12-3 or TRBV12-4 with TRBJ1-3; possible D gene TRBD1, 5 bases. Trimming took 9 bases from V and 4 from J, leaving 16 bases between them. The CDR3 extends over 14 amino acids.

The chain employs TRBV11-2 and TRBJ2-1; a possible D gene is TRBD1 (5 bases). The length of the CDR3 is 15 residues. Germline CDR1 reads SGHAT; CDR2 reads FQNNGV. Trimming shortened V by 6 bases and J by 1 base, and 13 bases separated the two germline ends. The CDR3 DNA sequence: TGTGCCAGCAGAGGGATTGACAGATCCTACAATGAGCAGTTCTTC. Residues: CASRGIDRSYNEQFF.

This chain uses TRBV7-2 with TRBJ1-1; 7 positions agree with TRBD1. Germline V gene data show CDR1 as SGHTA and CDR2 as FQGNSA. There are 14 residues in the CDR3. The junction had 6 bases not matched to a gene; V was cut back by 7 bases and J by 1 base. The CDR3 here is CASKRGTENTEAFF. The CDR3, as DNA: TGTGCCAGCAAGAGAGGGACAGAGAACACTGAAGCTTTCTTT.

This rearrangement joins TRBV5-1 to TRBJ2-7; 8 bases match TRBD1. This CDR3 region has 15 residues. CDR1 SGHRS and CDR2 YFSETQ come from the germline V gene. V lost 2 bases, J lost 2 bases, and 6 bases stayed unmatched. The CDR3 DNA is TGCGCCAGCAGCTTTGAGCCAGGGGGCGCCTACGAGCAGTACTTC. It specifies CASSFEPGGAYEQYF.